This T cell receptor (beta chain) was sequenced during a study of T cell responses to AZD1222 COVID-19 vaccine (dated by TCRdb to the early 2020s). Some background on the complete study: AZD1222 recipients whose second dose came at about 4 weeks and those whose second dose came at about 12 weeks were combined into one group, since spike-specific TCR depth and breadth did not differ between the two schedules. A total of approximately 240 trial participants underwent TCR sequencing, of whom about 210 received two doses of AZD1222 and some 25 received two doses of the MenACWY control vaccine. Trial participants were enrolled by age into 18-55, 56-69 and 70-plus year subgroups, with roughly 160, 29 and 62 TCR-sequenced participants respectively. The paper's findings and limits, for the study overall: Reportedly, almost half of the unique spike-specific TCRs recognized epitopes lying outside the regions that are mutated in the B.1.351 and B.1.1.7 variants. After two AZD1222 doses, spike-specific TCR breadth and depth were significantly higher than at day 0 and than in MenACWY recipients. Conclusions about previously exposed vaccinees are limited because only a handful of AZD1222 recipients were SARS-CoV-2 seropositive at baseline. The vaccine-associated CD4 TCRs covered the entire spike protein, and the dominant responses fell in regions 160-218 and 743-854. The 56-69-year group was small, and its depth increase did not reach significance, likely because of low power. Participants were mostly white British, with more females than males. The authors suggested clonal diversity may have been underestimated. Because no day 14 peak-response samples were available, repertoires were characterized only after the peak T cell response.

The CDR3 contains 15 residues, cysteine and phenylalanine counted. The retained sequence is limited to the CDR3, 45 bases, with the frame set at the first base. CDR1 and CDR2 (SNHLY, FYNNEI) derive from the germline V gene. Here V drops 3 bases and J drops 6 bases, and the junction holds 6 bases not matched to any gene. The CDR3 regions of human TCRbeta chains were analyzed by immunosequencing. Per the authors' processing: Repertoire TCRs were checked for matches against a reference library of SARS-CoV-2-specific TCRs that had been generated using the MIRA antigen-specificity platform. Breadth was defined as the fraction of unique TCRs that were SARS-CoV-2-associated, and depth was defined as the fraction of total T cells that were SARS-CoV-2-associated. Using the MIRA data, each spike-specific TCR was assigned both to the spike region to which the TCR was reactive and to a CD4 or CD8 class. Log10-transformed breadth and depth values were compared by one-way ANOVA with Sidak's multiple comparisons tests. In TCRdb, the immuneACCESS table is reduced to in-frame sequences with V and J assigned. These tables do not hold every clone; where another copy was compared, an unresolved V gene accounts for under half, and the others remain unexplained. V and J calls plus clone size are reproduced from that table; the DNA served to infer D and trimming. The sample has 110,000 to 150,000 clones on record, 85% to 95% of them singletons. Together, the top ten hold more than 8.5% of the sample.

In the case of this clone: Its recognized antigen is unknown. No base-level quality is on record; no much larger clone is a single base apart.

The meaning of the sample's time point label: baseline before first vaccination. The vaccinee samples were drawn from two UK trials, COV001 and COV002, one of which was a single-blind randomized controlled phase 2/3 trial testing AZD1222 (ChAdOx1 nCoV-19) in healthy adults. Trial participant PBMC samples were collected at day 0 and day 28 after the second dose for TCRbeta chain sequencing. Sequencing used peripheral blood, obtained on day 0 of AZD1222 vaccination. The chain was built from TRBV2 and TRBJ1-5; 9 bases in the middle match TRBD1. The sequence was obtained from an adult in good health. The sequence in DNA is TGTGCCAGCAGTGACCCTACAGGGGGCGTTCAGCCCCAGCATTTT. It codes for CASSDPTGGVQPQHF.